A single sample is the source of the 10 T cell receptor beta chains below, sequenced in a study of shared clonotypes between healthy human individuals. TCRdb keeps only in-frame clones here, not all; method: immunoSEQ multiplex PCR. Among fewer than 1.4 million clones listed, around 82% were seen once. Sequencing used memory CD4+ T cells from PBMCs. Subset described: CD45RA-negative fraction. These receptors were taken from a man aged 18 to 29 in good health. Some clones in this sample may be carry-over from other donors' samples.

For this clone: A much larger clone differs from this one at a single base, so this may be a read error. Other nucleotide sequences from this sample produce the same CDR3. The V call is TRBV30, the J call TRBJ2-2, with TRBD2 identical over 12 bases. Germline V gene lookup returns CDR1 GTSNPN and CDR2 SVGIG (reference sequence). This CDR3 is built from 16 residues. CDR3 nucleotide sequence: TGTGCCTGGAGTAGCGGACTAGCGGGGCTAACCGGGGAGCTGTTTTTC. It yields the protein CAWSSGLAGLTGELFF.

This chain connects TRBV30 to TRBJ2-5, with TRBD2 matching 8 bases. The J call could be wrong; TRBJ2-7 is a better fit for the DNA end. CDR1 and CDR2 (germline): GTSNPN, SVGIG (reference sequence). The CDR3 has 14 residues. As DNA, the CDR3 is TGTGCCTGGAGTGACGCGGGAGGTCTATACGAGCAGTACTTC. This gives the protein CAWSDAGGLYEQYF.

This rearrangement joins TRBV11-2 to TRBJ2-5, with D maybe TRBD2 (5 bases). Looked up from germline, CDR1 is SGHAT and CDR2 is FQNNGV. This CDR3 has 14 residues. The V and J ends lost 5 bases and 1 base respectively, with 11 bases between them. The CDR3 region is CASSPVRVQETQYF. CDR3 coding DNA: TGTGCCAGCAGCCCAGTGAGGGTCCAAGAGACCCAGTACTTC.

This chain uses TRBV28 with TRBJ2-5, with 11 bases fitting TRBD1. The germline gives CDR1 MDHEN, CDR2 SYDVKM. With 5 bases clipped from V and 2 bases from J, the junction kept 10 bases outside the gene matches. This CDR3 is 17 amino acids long. The CDR3, as DNA: TGTGCCAGCAGTGGGGCCCCCGGGACAGGGGGTCAAGAGACCCAGTACTTC. This translates into CASSGAPGTGGQETQYF.

The CDR3 sequence: CASSLEGEKLFF. The DNA for the CDR3 is TGTGCCAGCAGTTTGGAGGGTGAAAAACTGTTTTTT. The chain uses TRBV28 and TRBJ1-4, with D unclear. The V end was cut by 3 bases, the J end by 7 bases, with 6 bases between. From germline, CDR1 is MDHEN and CDR2 SYDVKM. CDR3 length: 12 amino acids.

This clone turned up a few times. V gene TRBV7-2 combines with J gene TRBJ2-7; D perhaps matches TRBD1 (6 bases). Germline V gene sequence: CDR1 SGHTA, CDR2 FQGNSA. The CDR3 has 15 residues. Deletions cut 6 bases from V and 5 bases from J, with 20 bases between. The CDR3 nucleotides are TGTGCCAGCAGGGTGGGGCTGGGGGCCGTGAACGAGCAGTACTTC. This gives the protein CASRVGLGAVNEQYF.

This clone has more than one count but fewer than ten. The chain is built from TRBV25-1 and TRBJ2-5, with TRBD2 as a possible D gene (5 bases). V was shortened by 1 base and J by 1 base, with 16 bases between the two germline ends. CDR3 size: 17 residues. In germline, CDR1 is MGHDK, CDR2 SYGVNS. CDR3 DNA: TGTGCCAGCAGTGAATCGAGCGGACGGAGATTCCAAGAGACCCAGTACTTC. Translation gives CASSESSGRRFQETQYF.

The sample holds many counts of this clone. This chain uses TRBV30 with TRBJ2-3; no clear D gene. With 4 bases removed from V and 4 bases from J, the gap between germline ends came to 9 bases. CDR1 GTSNPN and CDR2 SVGIG come from the germline V gene (reference sequence). CDR3 length: 12 amino acids. The chain's CDR3 is CAWTEFADTQYF. CDR3 nucleotide sequence: TGTGCCTGGACCGAATTCGCAGATACGCAGTATTTT.

The chain joins TRBV5-1 to TRBJ2-5; D not resolved. V was pared by 2 bases and J by 5 bases, with 16 bases between. The CDR3 sequence is 15 residues long. Germline lookup yields CDR1 SGHRS and CDR2 YFSETQ. This CDR3 is CASSFGGVQHETQYF. DNA of the CDR3: TGCGCCAGCAGCTTCGGTGGTGTCCAACACGAGACCCAGTACTTC. Filled out from reference TRBV5-1 and TRBJ2-5, the complete variable domain reads KAGVTQTPRYLIKTRGQQVTLSCSPISGHRSVSWYQQTPGQGLQFLFEYFSETQRNKGNFPGRFSGRQFSNSRSEMNVSTLELGDSALYLCASSFGGVQHETQYFGPGTRLLVL.

This chain joins TRBV30 and TRBJ1-1, with D possibly TRBD1 on 6 matching bases. The germline gives CDR1 GTSNPN, CDR2 SVGIG (reference sequence). This CDR3 is 13 amino acids long. Between the trimmed V and J ends, which lost 4 bases and 1 base, there was a span of 10 bases. The CDR3 is CAWNPGANTEAFF. The DNA of the CDR3 is TGTGCCTGGAATCCAGGGGCGAACACTGAAGCTTTCTTT.